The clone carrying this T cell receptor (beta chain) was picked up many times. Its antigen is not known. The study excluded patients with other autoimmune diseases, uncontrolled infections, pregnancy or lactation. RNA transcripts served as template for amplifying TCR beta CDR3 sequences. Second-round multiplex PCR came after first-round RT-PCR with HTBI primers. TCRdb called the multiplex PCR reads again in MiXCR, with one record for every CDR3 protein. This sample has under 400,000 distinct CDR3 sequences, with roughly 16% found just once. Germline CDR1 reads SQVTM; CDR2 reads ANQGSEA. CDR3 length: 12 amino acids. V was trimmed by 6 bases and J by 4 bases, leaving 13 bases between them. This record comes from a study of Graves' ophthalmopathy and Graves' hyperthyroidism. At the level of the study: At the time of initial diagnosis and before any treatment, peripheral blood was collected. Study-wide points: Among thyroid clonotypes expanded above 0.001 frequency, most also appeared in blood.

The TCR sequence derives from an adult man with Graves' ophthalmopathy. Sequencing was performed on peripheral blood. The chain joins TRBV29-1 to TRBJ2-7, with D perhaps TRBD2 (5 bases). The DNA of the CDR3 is TGCAGCGTGACTTGGGGAGAATACGAGCAGTACTTC. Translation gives CSVTWGEYEQYF.